A single TCR beta chain is shown here with its context. CD8 cells regarded as naive lacked CD45RO, were positively chosen for CCR7, and omitted terminally differentiated effector memory CD45RA+ cells. Those who donated were healthy HIV-negative adults, with no recent acute infections or vaccinations reported. Libraries were prepared by immunoSEQ multiplex PCR; TCRdb keeps only in-frame clonotypes and omits some of them. Of more than 2 million clones listed, less than 95% are singletons. This entry is derived from a study of shared clonotypes between healthy human individuals. Sequenced: naive CD8+ T cells sorted from blood. This TCR was recovered from a man between 18 and 35 years old in good health.

The CDR3 bases are TGTGCCAGCAGCTTCTGGGGGCAGATAAACACCATATATTTT. Protein: CASSFWGQINTIYF. This sequence joins TRBV11-2 and TRBJ1-3, with a tentative D call TRBD1 (6 bases). In germline, CDR1 is SGHAT, CDR2 FQNNGV. Deletions cut 3 bases from V and 6 bases from J, with 12 bases between. The CDR3 runs 14 residues.